This T cell receptor beta chain appears in the sequencing data of a study of cytomegalovirus exposure and HLA in healthy donors. To note about this clone: What it binds is unknown.

General observations from the study: In a later analysis, specific HLA alleles were associated with 15,000 to 20,000 TCR beta sequences at a 0.05 false discovery rate. A prior analysis recorded that most TCR beta V segments were productive about 87% or about 30% of the time.

With 2 bases removed from V and 8 bases from J, the gap between germline ends came to 15 bases. Germline CDR1 MNHEY, CDR2 SVGAGI. The length of the CDR3 is 15 residues. 13 Jbeta primers and 60 Vbeta primers were used for the PCR. Here immunoSEQ multiplex PCR was the method, and the copy in TCRdb shows in-frame clones only, minus some. The repertoire holds roughly 120,000 clones, around 74% seen once, with about 30% in the top ten. The material sequenced was PBMCs. This sequence joins TRBV6-5 and TRBJ1-4; possibly TRBD1 for D (6 bases). The sequence was obtained from a man aged 55 to 70 in good health and CMV-seropositive. For the CDR3, the DNA is TGTGCCAGCAGTTACGGGGGGGCCGGGCAGGAAAAACTGTTTTTT. Translation gives CASSYGGAGQEKLFF.